This T cell receptor beta chain was documented in a study of shared clonotypes between healthy human individuals. Turning to the study itself: Researchers drew samples from two women and three men aged 18 to 49.

Remarks on this clone: No antigen is known for it.

Study donors comprised healthy, HIV-negative adults devoid of recent acute infection or vaccination. The assay was immunoSEQ multiplex PCR, and TCRdb's table has in-frame clones only and misses some. The data hold about half a million clones, with 60% to 85% observed a single time. Study conclusions and caveats: Only blood was sampled; tissue repertoires likely differ.

Germline loops: CDR1 SGHTA, CDR2 FQGTGA. V lost 5 bases, J lost 4 bases, and 15 bases lay in between. This CDR3 region has 14 residues. V and J are TRBV7-3 and TRBJ2-7; D might be TRBD1 (6 bases). Sequenced: PBMCs. The TCR originated in a woman between 35 and 50 years old in good health. Some clones in this sample may be carry-over from other donors' samples. The CDR3 region has the DNA TGTGCCAGCAGCCCAAGCCCAGGGGAATACGAGCAGTACTTC. Its translation is CASSPSPGEYEQYF.